This T cell receptor (beta chain) comes out of a study of blood T cell repertoires in COVID-19. The assay was immunoSEQ multiplex PCR, and TCRdb's table has in-frame clones only and misses some. The sample holds 500,000 or so clones, 75% to 90% seen once. V shed 0 bases and J shed 4 bases, with 19 bases lying between them. CDR1 MGHRA and CDR2 YSYEKL come from the germline V gene. The CDR3 has 18 residues. V gene TRBV4-1 combines with J gene TRBJ2-1; D perhaps matches TRBD2 (6 bases). Sequencing was carried out using PBMCs or T cells enriched from blood (not recorded which). The sequence came from a young woman who had recovered from COVID-19. The CDR3 coding sequence is TGCGCCAGCAGCCAAGACACTCATGAGGCGGGGCAATACAATGAGCAGTTCTTC. Its protein product is CASSQDTHEAGQYNEQFF.